This note documents a single T cell receptor beta chain sequence. The entry originates in a study of T-cell memory formation after mild COVID-19. TCRdb passed the 5' RACE reads through MiXCR, listing each CDR3 protein once. The top ten clones hold roughly 21% of a sample with a few hundred thousand distinct CDR3 sequences, 16% of them seen once. V lost 10 bases, J lost 4 bases, and 4 bases stayed unmatched. Germline assignment: CDR1 LGHDT and CDR2 YNNKEL (reference sequence). The CDR3 contains 13 residues. This clonotype originated in a young man who had mild COVID-19 (a few samples of this study predate the infection). Cell type and time point are not known. The chain combines TRBV3-1 with TRBJ1-4, with 9 bases lining up with TRBD1. Sequencing was performed on PBMCs or a T cell subset sorted from them (not recorded which). The CDR3: CATRDRDNEKLFF. The DNA for the CDR3 is TGTGCCACACGGGACAGGGATAATGAAAAACTGTTTTTT.